This paragraph covers one T cell receptor beta chain sequence. From the 5' RACE reads, TCRdb called clonotypes with MiXCR, one entry per CDR3 protein. This table has 150,000 to 200,000 distinct CDR3 sequences, over 20% appearing once. The sample originates from a study of T-cell memory formation after mild COVID-19. What was sequenced was PBMCs or a T cell subset sorted from them (not recorded which). The TCR was taken from an adult woman who had mild COVID-19 (a few samples of this study predate the infection). Cell type and time point are not known.

Here the CDR3 DNA reads TGTGCCAGCAGAAATAGCGGGAGTGGAACAGATACGCAGTATTTT. Translation: CASRNSGSGTDTQYF. This rearrangement joins TRBV5-4 to TRBJ2-3, with 9 bases identical to TRBD2. CDR1 and CDR2 (germline): SGHNT, YYREEE (reference sequence). The trim removed 5 bases at V and 3 bases at J, leaving 7 bases unmatched. This CDR3 spans 15 amino acids.